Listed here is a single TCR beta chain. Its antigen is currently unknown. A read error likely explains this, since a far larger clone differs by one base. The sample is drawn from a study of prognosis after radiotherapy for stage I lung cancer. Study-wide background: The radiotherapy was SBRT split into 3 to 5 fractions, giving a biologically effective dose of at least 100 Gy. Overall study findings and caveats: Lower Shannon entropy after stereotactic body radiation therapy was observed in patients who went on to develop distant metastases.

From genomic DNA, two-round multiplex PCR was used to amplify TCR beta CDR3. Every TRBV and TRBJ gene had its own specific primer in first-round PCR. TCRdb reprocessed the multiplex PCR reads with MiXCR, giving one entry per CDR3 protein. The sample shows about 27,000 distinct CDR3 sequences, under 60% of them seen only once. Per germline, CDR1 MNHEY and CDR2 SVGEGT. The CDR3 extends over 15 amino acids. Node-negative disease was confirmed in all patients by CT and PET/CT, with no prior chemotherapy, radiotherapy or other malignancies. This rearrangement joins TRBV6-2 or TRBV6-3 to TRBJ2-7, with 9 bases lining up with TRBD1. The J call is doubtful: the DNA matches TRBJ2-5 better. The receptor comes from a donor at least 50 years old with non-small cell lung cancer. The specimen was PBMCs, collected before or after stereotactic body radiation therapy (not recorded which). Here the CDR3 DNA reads TGTGCCAGCAGTTGCGGGACAGGGCCTAAAGAGACCCAGTACTTC. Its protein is CASSCGTGPKETQYF.